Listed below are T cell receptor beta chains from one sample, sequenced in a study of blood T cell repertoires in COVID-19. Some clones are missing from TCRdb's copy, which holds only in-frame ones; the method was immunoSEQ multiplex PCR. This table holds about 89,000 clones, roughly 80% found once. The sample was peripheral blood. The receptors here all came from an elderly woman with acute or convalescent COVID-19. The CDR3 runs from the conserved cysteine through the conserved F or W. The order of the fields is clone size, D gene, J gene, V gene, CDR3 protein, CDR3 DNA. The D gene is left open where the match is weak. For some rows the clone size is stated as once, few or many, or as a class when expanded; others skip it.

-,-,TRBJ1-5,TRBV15,CATSRDTTNSNQPQHF,TGTGCCACCAGCAGAGATACCACAAATAGCAATCAGCCCCAGCATTTT
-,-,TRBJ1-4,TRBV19,CASSQRRQANEKLFF,TGTGCCAGTAGCCAACGACGACAGGCTAATGAAAAACTGTTTTTT
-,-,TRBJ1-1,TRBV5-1,CASSLGTAGYTEAFF,TGCGCCAGCAGCTTGGGGACGGCGGGTTACACTGAAGCTTTCTTT
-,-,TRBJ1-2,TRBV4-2,CASSQGRASYGYTF,TGTGCCAGCAGCCAAGGCCGAGCATCCTATGGCTACACCTTC
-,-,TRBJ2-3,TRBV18,CASSPPRGTSTDTQYF,TGTGCCAGCTCACCACCCCGCGGGACTAGCACAGATACGCAGTATTTT
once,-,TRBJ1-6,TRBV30,CAWRRGFNSPLHF,TGTGCCTGGAGAAGGGGTTTTAATTCACCCCTCCACTTT
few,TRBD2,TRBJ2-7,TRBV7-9,CASSKSRGLAIYEQYF,TGTGCCAGCAGCAAAAGCAGGGGACTAGCGATTTACGAGCAGTACTTC
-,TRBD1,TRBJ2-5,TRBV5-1,CASSPGQGETQYF,TGCGCCAGCAGCCCGGGACAGGGAGAGACCCAGTACTTC
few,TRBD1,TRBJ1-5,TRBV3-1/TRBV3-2,CASSSQGATQPQHF,TGTGCCAGCAGCTCACAGGGGGCGACTCAGCCCCAGCATTTT
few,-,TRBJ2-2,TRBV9,CASSLKGGGANTGELFF,TGTGCCAGCAGCCTTAAAGGGGGCGGGGCGAACACCGGGGAGCTGTTTTTT
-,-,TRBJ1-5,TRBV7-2,CASSLLVNSNQPQHF,TGTGCCAGCAGCTTACTAGTGAATAGCAATCAGCCCCAGCATTTT
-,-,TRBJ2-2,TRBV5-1,CASSQEVRELFF,TGCGCCAGCAGTCAAGAGGTCCGGGAGCTGTTTTTT
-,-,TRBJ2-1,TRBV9,CASSHHLTPNNEQFF,TGTGCCAGCAGCCATCATTTGACTCCTAACAATGAGCAGTTCTTC
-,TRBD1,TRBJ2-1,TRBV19,CASSTRTGAMINEQFF,TGTGCCAGTAGTACCCGGACAGGGGCGATGATCAATGAGCAGTTCTTC
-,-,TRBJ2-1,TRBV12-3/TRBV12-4,CASKREGWEQFF,TGTGCCAGCAAGAGGGAAGGTTGGGAGCAGTTCTTC
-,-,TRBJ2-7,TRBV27,CASGGRAYEQYF,TGTGCCAGCGGAGGACGGGCCTACGAGCAGTACTTC
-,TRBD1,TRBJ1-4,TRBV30,CAWRRQGGFYEKLFF,TGTGCCTGGAGAAGACAGGGGGGGTTCTATGAAAAACTGTTTTTT
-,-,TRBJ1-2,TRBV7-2,CASSLDSGYGYTF,TGTGCCAGCAGCTTAGATTCGGGCTATGGCTACACCTTC